Listed here are 22 T cell receptor beta chains from one sample, sequenced in a study of blood T cell repertoires in COVID-19. Data came from immunoSEQ multiplex PCR; TCRdb stores just in-frame clones and leaves some out. Here the sample spans about 350,000 clones, about 90% being singletons. Sample: PBMCs or T cells enriched from blood (not recorded which). These receptors all come from a woman in her twenties or thirties who had recovered from COVID-19.

The chain is built from TRBV28 and TRBJ2-7; 7 nucleotides align to TRBD1. Trimming took 4 bases from V and 3 from J; bases not matched to a gene: 6. Germline loops: CDR1 MDHEN, CDR2 SYDVKM. This CDR3 region has 14 residues. The chain's CDR3 is CASSYSTGFYEQYF. CDR3 in DNA: TGTGCCAGCAGTTACTCGACAGGGTTCTACGAGCAGTACTTC.

This chain links TRBV5-1 with TRBJ1-1, with 7 nucleotides matching TRBD1. Germline V CDR1 and CDR2: SGHRS, YFSETQ. The CDR3 is made up of 15 amino acids. V was clipped by 2 bases and J by 1 base; unmatched bases: 5. In DNA, the CDR3 is TGCGCCAGCAGCTTTACCGGGACAGCGAACACTGAAGCTTTCTTT. Encoded protein: CASSFTGTANTEAFF.

The chain uses TRBV5-1 and TRBJ2-4, with D possibly being TRBD2 (7 bases). The V end lost 0 bases, the J end lost 0 bases, and 10 bases lay between the germline ends. CDR1 SGHRS and CDR2 YFSETQ come from the germline V gene. The CDR3 consists of 16 residues. The CDR3, as DNA: TGCGCCAGCAGCTTGGTTGCGGGGGCAGCCAAAAACATTCAGTACTTC. Translation: CASSLVAGAAKNIQYF.

The chain joins TRBV2 to TRBJ1-1, with D possibly being TRBD1 (5 bases). With 6 bases removed from V and 2 bases from J, the gap between germline ends came to 13 bases. The CDR3 has 14 residues. Germline V gene data show CDR1 as SNHLY and CDR2 as FYNNEI. The CDR3 loop reads CASRTAGINTEAFF. In DNA form, the CDR3 reads TGTGCCAGCAGGACGGCAGGGATAAACACTGAAGCTTTCTTT.

J is TRBJ2-7 and V is TRBV15, with no clear D. Between the trimmed V and J ends, which lost 0 bases and 5 bases, there was a span of 17 bases. The CDR3 has 16 amino acids. The germline gives CDR1 LNHNV, CDR2 YYDKDF (reference sequence). The CDR3 region is CATSRDPPSNTHEQYF. The CDR3, as DNA: TGTGCCACCAGCAGAGATCCCCCTAGTAATACCCACGAGCAGTACTTC.

The chain combines TRBV6-5 with TRBJ2-7; D unresolved. The germline CDR1 and CDR2 sequences are MNHEY and SVGAGI. Trimming left V 0 bases short and J 3 bases short, with 12 bases between. This CDR3 comprises 15 residues. CDR3 coding DNA: TGTGCCAGCAGTTACTCGAGAGGCAGCCACTACGAGCAGTACTTC. Residues: CASSYSRGSHYEQYF.

The V call is TRBV6-4, the J call TRBJ1-1; 7 bases are shared with TRBD1. CDR1 is MRHNA and CDR2 is SNTAGT in the germline V gene. The CDR3 contains 17 residues. V dropped 0 bases and J dropped 4; count of bases not matched to a gene: 11. CDR3 in DNA: TGTGCCAGCAGTGACTCGATACTCCCAGGGGGTGGCACTGAAGCTTTCTTT. It translates to CASSDSILPGGGTEAFF.

In nucleotides, the CDR3 is TGTGCCAGCAGCAAAGGGGTCCGGGACACACCGACCTCCTATAATTCACCCCTCCACTTT. This gives the protein CASSKGVRDTPTSYNSPLHF. The J gene is TRBJ1-6, the V gene TRBV21-1; TRBD1 reflects the table's D call only, with no check against the DNA. TRBV21-1 corresponds to a pseudogene. This CDR3 is built from 20 residues.

This chain links TRBV11-1 with TRBJ2-7; no firm D call. Germline V gene data show CDR1 as SGHAT and CDR2 as FQDESV (reference sequence). CDR3 size: 15 residues. The V gene lost 5 bases and the J gene lost 0 bases, with 14 bases spanning the gap. The CDR3 sequence is CASSDGIRSSYEQYF. The DNA of the CDR3 is TGTGCCAGCAGCGATGGTATTCGGAGCTCCTACGAGCAGTACTTC.

The chain has TRBV5-1 and TRBJ2-5, with a tentative D call TRBD2 (5 bases). V lost 0 bases, J lost 2 bases, and 11 bases lay in between. The germline V gene encodes CDR1 SGHRS and CDR2 YFSETQ. The CDR3 runs to 15 residues. The CDR3 loop is CASSLGLGGQETQYF. The CDR3, as DNA: TGCGCCAGCAGCTTGGGTCTCGGAGGACAAGAGACCCAGTACTTC.

The chain uses TRBV27 and TRBJ1-2; possibly TRBD1 for D (6 bases). V shed 9 bases and J shed 4 bases, with 9 bases lying between them. Germline CDR1 MNHEY, CDR2 SMNVEV (reference sequence). The CDR3 consists of 11 residues. CDR3 sequence reads: CARPDSYGYTF. CDR3 DNA sequence: TGTGCCAGGCCGGACAGCTATGGCTACACCTTC.

The genes are TRBV3-1 (or the pseudogene TRBV3-2) and TRBJ1-6; 9 nucleotides line up with TRBD1. Germline CDR1 is LGHDT and CDR2 is YNNKEL (reference sequence). The CDR3 consists of 15 residues. The V segment lost 5 bases and the J segment 9 bases; nucleotides outside the gene matches: 8. CDR3 bases: TGTGCCAGCAGCTTGGGACAGGGATCGCTTTCACCCCTCCACTTT. Protein product: CASSLGQGSLSPLHF.

The chain is built from TRBV6-1 and TRBJ1-3; no clear D. Germline-derived CDR1 and CDR2 are MNHNS and SASEGT. There are 13 residues in the CDR3. V dropped 2 bases and J dropped 9 bases, with 11 bases sitting between them. For the CDR3, the DNA is TGTGCCAGCAGTGAACCAGAGCGGGGCACCATATATTTT. It is translated as CASSEPERGTIYF.

This chain joins TRBV14 and TRBJ2-5; D remains ambiguous. The germline gives CDR1 SGHDN, CDR2 FVKESK. This CDR3 contains 14 residues. The V gene lost 1 base and the J gene lost 7 bases, with 13 bases spanning the gap. The CDR3 nucleotides read TGTGCCAGCAGCCAAGTTGCACCTCCAGGGACCCAGTACTTC. Translated, it gives CASSQVAPPGTQYF.

DNA for the CDR3: TGTGCCATCAGCCAACGGACAGGGGACTATGGCTACACCTTC. It is translated as CAISQRTGDYGYTF. The chain carries TRBV10-3 and TRBJ1-2, with 9 bases fitting TRBD1. This CDR3 comprises 14 residues. CDR1 ENHRY and CDR2 SYGVKD come from the germline V gene. The ends lost 6 bases at V and 3 bases at J; junction bases unmatched: 5.

The genes are TRBV27 and TRBJ1-2; D might be TRBD1 (6 bases). The CDR3 is 13 residues long. V lost 2 bases and J 6 bases, leaving 10 bases between the germline ends. Germline values: CDR1 MNHEY, CDR2 SMNVEV (reference sequence). This CDR3 is CASSLGGADGYTF. In DNA form, the CDR3 reads TGTGCCAGCAGTTTAGGGGGCGCGGATGGCTACACCTTC.

This sequence joins TRBV10-3 and TRBJ1-2, with D possibly TRBD1 on 5 matching bases. The CDR3 is made up of 16 amino acids. Germline V gives CDR1 ENHRY, CDR2 SYGVKD. Trimming removed 6 bases from V and 8 bases from J, with 25 bases in between. CDR3 sequence: CAISPGFWAYYCGYTF. The CDR3 coding sequence is TGTGCCATCAGCCCAGGGTTTTGGGCCTACTACTGCGGCTACACCTTC.

The chain uses TRBV11-2 and TRBJ1-3, with 9 positions matching TRBD1. This CDR3 is built from 14 residues. The germline V gene encodes CDR1 SGHAT and CDR2 FQNNGV. J was trimmed by 8 bases and V by 5 bases; bases with no gene match: 7. The CDR3 region is CASSPEDRGDTIYF. The CDR3 nucleotides read TGTGCCAGCAGCCCCGAGGACAGGGGAGACACCATATATTTT. The variable domain in full, with the rest retrieved from reference TRBV11-2 and TRBJ1-3, is EAGVAQSPRYKIIEKRQSVAFWCNPISGHATLYWYQQILGQGPKLLIQFQNNGVVDDSQLPKDRFSAERLKGVDSTLKIQPAKLEDSAVYLCASSPEDRGDTIYFGEGSWLTVV.

The V gene is TRBV7-6, the J gene TRBJ1-3; D possibly corresponds to TRBD1 (5 bases). Trimming cost V 1 base and J 4 bases, with 8 bases left between them. The length of the CDR3 is 14 residues. From germline, CDR1 is SGHVS and CDR2 FNYEAQ. The DNA for the CDR3 is TGTGCCAGCAGCTTAGGACAGCCCGGAAACACCATATATTTT. Amino acid sequence: CASSLGQPGNTIYF.

This rearrangement joins TRBV5-1 to TRBJ2-3; 9 positions agree with TRBD1. Germline-derived CDR1 and CDR2 are SGHRS and YFSETQ. With 4 bases clipped from V and 1 base from J, the junction kept 7 bases outside the gene matches. The CDR3 extends over 16 amino acids. The CDR3 DNA sequence: TGCGCCAGCAGCCCCGGGACAGGGAAGGGCACAGATACGCAGTATTTT. This gives the protein CASSPGTGKGTDTQYF.

The rearrangement joins TRBV3-1 (or the pseudogene TRBV3-2) to TRBJ1-5; 10 bases map to TRBD1. The CDR3 extends over 15 amino acids. The junction had 3 bases not matched to a gene; V was cut back by 4 bases and J by 3 bases. Germline values: CDR1 LGHDT, CDR2 YNNKEL (reference sequence). The CDR3 spells CASSPGTGANQPQHF. DNA of the CDR3: TGTGCCAGCAGCCCCGGGACAGGGGCCAATCAGCCCCAGCATTTT.

The chain has TRBV2 and TRBJ1-5, with 9 bases aligning to TRBD1. J gave up 6 bases and V 5 bases, and 5 bases lay outside the gene matches. This CDR3 spans 14 amino acids. The germline CDR1 and CDR2 sequences are SNHLY and FYNNEI. CDR3 sequence reads: CASSPQGAVQPQHF. The CDR3, as DNA: TGTGCCAGCAGTCCACAGGGGGCAGTTCAGCCCCAGCATTTT.